The source of this TCR beta chain is a study of identical twins. TCRdb independently ran MiXCR on the 5' RACE reads; one entry per CDR3 protein. The sample includes about 280,000 distinct CDR3 sequences, about 8.1% of them seen just once. J gave up 4 bases and V 1 base, and 6 bases lay outside the gene matches. This CDR3 has 16 amino acids. In germline, CDR1 is SEHNR, CDR2 FQNEAQ (reference sequence). The same data also went into a second study, on yellow fever vaccine responses in identical twins.

The sample consisted of memory (CD45RO+) T cells sorted from blood. The receptor was derived from a woman between 18 and 29 years old in good health. The chain uses TRBV7-9 and TRBJ2-2; 7 bases align to TRBD1. For the CDR3, the DNA is TGTGCCAGCAGCTTAGACGACAGGGTAATCACCGGGGAGCTGTTTTTT. Translating it yields CASSLDDRVITGELFF.